The rows below give T cell receptor beta chains drawn from one sample of a study of OX40 agonist ivuxolimab in advanced cancers. The data were produced by immunoSEQ multiplex PCR, yet TCRdb's version contains in-frame clones alone and is incomplete. The sample yields 65,000 to 95,000 clones, 80% to 90% seen once. Material: CD4+ or CD8+ T cells sorted from blood, obtained in a trial of the OX40 agonist ivuxolimab. These TCRs come from an adult with an advanced solid tumor such as melanoma, head and neck, liver or kidney cancer. Both conserved end residues are part of each CDR3. The order of the fields is clone size, J gene, V gene, D gene, CDR3 protein, CDR3 DNA. A D gene is named only where the DNA matches it firmly. Size is omitted from some rows. Given values are once, few, many or a class for expanded clones.

NA TRBJ1-1 TRBV10-2 NA CASSVTVNTEAFF TGCGCCAGCAGTGTCACGGTGAACACTGAAGCTTTCTTT
few TRBJ1-2 TRBV18 NA CASSAKEGYGYTF TGTGCCAGCTCAGCCAAGGAGGGCTATGGCTACACCTTC
NA TRBJ2-3 TRBV7-2 TRBD2 CASSSSGRGGRRTDTQYF TGTGCCAGCAGCTCCTCCGGACGGGGGGGCCGTAGAACAGATACGCAGTATTTT
NA TRBJ2-2 TRBV30 NA CAWKSSDGNTGELFF TGTGCCTGGAAAAGTTCGGACGGGAACACCGGGGAGCTGTTTTTT
NA TRBJ2-2 TRBV7-9 TRBD2 CASSSPGLAGVGGTGELFF TGTGCCAGCAGCTCCCCGGGACTAGCGGGAGTCGGTGGCACCGGGGAGCTGTTTTTT
NA TRBJ2-7 TRBV18 TRBD2 CASSPPGGRFYEQYF TGTGCCAGCTCTCCACCGGGGGGTAGATTCTACGAGCAGTACTTC
NA TRBJ2-7 TRBV5-1 NA CASSLVAETGEQYF TGCGCCAGCAGCTTGGTTGCGGAAACGGGCGAGCAGTACTTC
NA TRBJ2-6 TRBV2 NA CASRRASSGANVLTF TGTGCCAGCAGAAGGGCGTCTTCTGGGGCCAACGTCCTGACTTTC
NA TRBJ2-2 TRBV6-5 TRBD2 CASSSGGANTGELFF TGTGCCAGCAGTTCGGGGGGGGCGAACACCGGGGAGCTGTTTTTT
NA TRBJ2-7 TRBV21-1 NA CASRETSGSDTYEQYF TGTGCCAGCAGGGAGACTAGCGGGAGTGATACCTACGAGCAGTACTTC
NA TRBJ2-1 TRBV6-1 TRBD1 CASSVGKGTGRTYNEQFF TGTGCCAGCAGTGTTGGGAAAGGGACAGGGAGGACCTACAATGAGCAGTTCTTC
NA TRBJ2-3 TRBV5-1 TRBD1 CASSPTGAVDTQYF TGCGCCAGCAGCCCAACAGGGGCCGTAGATACGCAGTATTTT
NA TRBJ1-2 TRBV4-2 TRBD1 CASSQFRQGGYGYTF TGTGCCAGCAGCCAATTCCGACAGGGGGGCTATGGCTACACCTTC
NA TRBJ1-2 TRBV6-5 NA CASSSSTLGYTF TGTGCCAGCAGTTCCTCGACTCTCGGCTACACCTTC
NA TRBJ2-7 TRBV15 NA CATSPRIGSPYEQYF TGTGCCACCAGCCCCCGTATCGGGAGCCCCTACGAGCAGTACTTC
few TRBJ2-7 TRBV2 TRBD2 CASSPGLGAYEQYF TGTGCCAGCAGTCCGGGACTAGGGGCCTACGAGCAGTACTTC
NA TRBJ1-4 TRBV5-1 TRBD1 CASSLGQGATNEKLFF TGCGCCAGCAGCTTGGGCCAGGGGGCAACTAATGAAAAACTGTTTTTT
NA TRBJ1-4 TRBV20-1 NA CSAARDGLFF TGCAGTGCTGCCAGGGACGGACTGTTTTTT
NA TRBJ2-7 TRBV7-9 TRBD1 CASSLDRDSLHYEQYF TGTGCCAGCAGCTTAGACCGGGACAGTCTTCACTACGAGCAGTACTTC
NA TRBJ1-1 TRBV5-1 NA CASSPDPRPMNTEAFF TGCGCCAGCAGCCCGGACCCGAGACCTATGAACACTGAAGCTTTCTTT
NA TRBJ2-5 TRBV9 NA CASSVHSGGRAGETQYF TGTGCCAGCAGCGTCCATTCAGGGGGGAGAGCCGGGGAGACCCAGTACTTC
NA TRBJ2-2 TRBV5-8 NA CASSLGLGELFF TGTGCCAGCAGCTTGGGACTCGGGGAGCTGTTTTTT
NA TRBJ2-2 TRBV6-4 NA CASSVEIDTGELFF TGTGCCAGCAGTGTGGAAATCGACACCGGGGAGCTGTTTTTT
NA TRBJ2-1 TRBV7-9 NA CASSLGLSSYNEQFF TGTGCCAGCAGCTTAGGTCTAAGCTCCTACAATGAGCAGTTCTTC
once TRBJ1-1 TRBV7-2 NA CASSLVSRAEAFF TGTGCCAGCAGCTTAGTGTCCCGGGCTGAAGCTTTCTTT
once TRBJ1-1 TRBV18 NA CASSPYTGETEAFF TGTGCCAGCTCACCCTACACGGGGGAGACTGAAGCTTTCTTT
NA TRBJ1-5 TRBV7-2 NA CASSPLRDGNQPQHF TGTGCCAGCAGCCCTCTCCGGGATGGCAATCAGCCCCAGCATTTT
NA TRBJ1-1 TRBV7-3 NA CASSLARQNTEAFF TGTGCCAGCAGCTTAGCTCGGCAGAACACTGAAGCTTTCTTT
NA TRBJ2-6 TRBV9 TRBD1 CASSGLRQGFTSGANVLTF TGTGCCAGCAGCGGACTAAGACAGGGGTTTACTTCTGGGGCCAACGTCCTGACTTTC
once TRBJ2-1 TRBV20-1 TRBD2 CSVTGGNEQFF TGCAGTGTTACGGGAGGGAATGAGCAGTTCTTC
NA TRBJ2-7 TRBV5-6 NA CASNPGLGEQYF TGTGCCAGCAACCCGGGACTCGGCGAGCAGTACTTC
few TRBJ2-7 TRBV5-1 NA CASRPDSGEQYF TGCGCCAGCAGACCCGACAGTGGCGAGCAGTACTTC
NA TRBJ2-1 TRBV5-1 NA CASSLGAGSYNEQFF TGCGCCAGCAGCTTGGGGGCGGGTTCCTACAATGAGCAGTTCTTC
NA TRBJ2-7 TRBV5-1 TRBD2 CASSWAGGTYEQYF TGCGCCAGCAGCTGGGCGGGGGGCACCTACGAGCAGTACTTC
NA TRBJ2-2 TRBV9 NA CASSVSGPRGTGELFF TGTGCCAGCAGCGTAAGTGGGCCCCGAGGAACCGGGGAGCTGTTTTTT
few TRBJ2-3 TRBV2 NA CASSAGDSTDTQYF TGTGCCAGCAGTGCGGGGGACAGCACAGATACGCAGTATTTT
once TRBJ2-2 TRBV30 NA CAWTRGTNTGELFF TGTGCCTGGACGAGGGGCACAAACACCGGGGAGCTGTTTTTT
NA TRBJ1-5 TRBV6-1 TRBD1 CASSEALPTGYHQPQHF TGTGCCAGCAGTGAAGCCCTCCCGACAGGGTATCATCAGCCCCAGCATTTT
NA TRBJ1-1 TRBV6-1 NA CASSEPGQYLEAFF TGTGCCAGCAGTGAACCCGGACAGTACCTTGAAGCTTTCTTT
few TRBJ1-2 TRBV6-5 TRBD1 CASSSDRAYYGYTF TGTGCCAGCAGCTCGGACAGGGCGTACTATGGCTACACCTTC
once TRBJ2-2 TRBV15 NA CATSRGGYTTGELFF TGTGCCACCAGCAGAGGGGGGTACACCACCGGGGAGCTGTTTTTT
NA TRBJ2-7 TRBV7-9 NA CASSLPWVDEQYF TGTGCCAGCAGCTTACCCTGGGTTGACGAGCAGTACTTC
NA TRBJ2-7 TRBV11-2 NA CASSLGGAFSSYEQYF TGTGCCAGCAGCTTAGGAGGGGCATTTAGCTCCTACGAGCAGTACTTC
NA TRBJ1-2 TRBV7-2 TRBD1 CASSPDRRANYGYTF TGTGCCAGCAGCCCGGACAGGAGAGCTAACTATGGCTACACCTTC
NA TRBJ2-3 TRBV9 NA CASSVESRTDTQYF TGTGCCAGCAGCGTAGAAAGCCGCACAGATACGCAGTATTTT
NA TRBJ2-1 TRBV2 TRBD2 CASSGGSGRISYNEQFF TGTGCCAGCAGTGGAGGTAGCGGGAGAATCTCCTACAATGAGCAGTTCTTC
NA TRBJ2-7 TRBV7-2 NA CASSMGTNRGGEQYF TGTGCCAGCAGTATGGGGACCAACCGGGGTGGGGAGCAGTACTTC
once TRBJ2-7 TRBV27 NA CASSLKAPYEQYF TGTGCCAGCAGTCTGAAAGCTCCCTACGAGCAGTACTTC
NA TRBJ2-2 TRBV4-2 TRBD2 CASSQIGLVGAGELFF TGTGCCAGCAGCCAAATCGGACTAGTGGGGGCCGGGGAGCTGTTTTTT
NA TRBJ2-2 TRBV7-9 TRBD1 CASSLGGTGTYPGELFF TGTGCCAGCAGCTTAGGAGGGACAGGGACGTATCCCGGGGAGCTGTTTTTT
NA TRBJ2-7 TRBV5-1 NA CAIGEGREAWGEQYF TGCGCCATCGGGGAAGGCCGGGAAGCCTGGGGGGAGCAGTACTTC
NA TRBJ2-3 TRBV2 NA CASSIGRQSTDTQYF TGTGCCAGCAGTATAGGGAGACAGAGCACAGATACGCAGTATTTT
few TRBJ2-1 TRBV19 NA CASSIERAYNEQFF TGTGCCAGTAGTATAGAGCGGGCATACAATGAGCAGTTCTTC
NA TRBJ1-4 TRBV9 NA CASSSQGANEKLFF TGTGCCAGCAGCTCTCAGGGAGCTAATGAAAAACTGTTTTTT
NA TRBJ1-5 TRBV5-1 TRBD1 CASSLEGASNQPQHF TGCGCCAGCAGCTTAGAGGGGGCCAGCAATCAGCCCCAGCATTTT
NA TRBJ2-5 TRBV7-8 NA CASSLRRDKETQYF TGTGCCAGCAGCTTAAGACGGGATAAAGAGACCCAGTACTTC
NA TRBJ1-3 TRBV9 TRBD1 CASSVGRQGENTIYF TGTGCCAGCAGCGTAGGAAGACAGGGGGAAAACACCATATATTTT
NA TRBJ2-1 TRBV11-2 TRBD2 CASSLWASGGSSYNEQFF TGTGCCAGCAGCTTGTGGGCTAGCGGGGGGAGCTCCTACAATGAGCAGTTCTTC
NA TRBJ1-3 TRBV12-5 NA CASGGVAGNTIYF TGTGCTAGTGGGGGGGTCGCTGGAAACACCATATATTTT
NA TRBJ2-7 TRBV12-5 TRBD1 CASGPIVSGTGSIEQYF TGTGCTAGTGGTCCCATAGTTTCCGGGACAGGCTCAATCGAGCAGTACTTC